The entry below gives a single T cell receptor (beta chain) sequence along with its context. What it binds is not known. Germline V CDR1 and CDR2: MGHDK, SYGVNS. The CDR3 has 15 residues. V was clipped by 5 bases and J by 3 bases, with 13 bases between them. This sample was taken from a study of cytomegalovirus exposure and HLA in healthy donors. The overall study: The 95 to 150 validation repertoires, a later analysis reported, used the same platform as the 666 first-cohort repertoires.

Notes on the study in general: Researchers catalogued roughly 150 TCR beta chains as cytomegalovirus-associated. Through in vitro validation, three CMV-associated chains were shown to be specific for CMV antigens.

The repertoire was sequenced with immunoSEQ multiplex PCR; TCRdb's copy has only in-frame clones and lacks some. The table lists 100,000 to 150,000 clones, roughly nine tenths of them singletons. This chain joins TRBV25-1 and TRBJ2-2; the D gene is possibly TRBD1 (6 bases). The receptor's source is a young man in good health and CMV-seropositive. The material sequenced was PBMCs. CDR3 residues: CASSHTGMDTGELFF. CDR3 nucleotides: TGTGCCAGCAGTCATACAGGGATGGACACCGGGGAGCTGTTTTTT.